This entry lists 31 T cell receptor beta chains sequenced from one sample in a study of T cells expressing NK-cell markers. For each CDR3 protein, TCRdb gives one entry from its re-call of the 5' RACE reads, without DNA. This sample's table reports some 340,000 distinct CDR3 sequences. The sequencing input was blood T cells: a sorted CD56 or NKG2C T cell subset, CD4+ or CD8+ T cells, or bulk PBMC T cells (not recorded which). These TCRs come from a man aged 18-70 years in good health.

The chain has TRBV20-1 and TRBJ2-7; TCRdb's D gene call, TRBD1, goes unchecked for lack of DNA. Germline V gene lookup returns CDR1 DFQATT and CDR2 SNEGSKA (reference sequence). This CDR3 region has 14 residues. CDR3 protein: CSARAIRVSGEQYF.

The CDR3 region is CASSANRGRGRGYTF. V is TRBV5-6 and J is TRBJ1-2; TCRdb indicates TRBD1, and absent DNA this call remains unverified. The CDR3 spans 15 residues. Germline CDR1 reads SGHDT; CDR2 reads YYEEEE. Based on the CDR3 plus reference TRBV5-6 and TRBJ1-2, the full variable domain is DAGVTQSPTHLIKTRGQQVTLRCSPKSGHDTVSWYQQALGQGPQFIFQYYEEEERQRGNFPDRFSGHQFPNYSSELNVNALLLGDSALYLCASSANRGRGRGYTFGSGTRLTVV.

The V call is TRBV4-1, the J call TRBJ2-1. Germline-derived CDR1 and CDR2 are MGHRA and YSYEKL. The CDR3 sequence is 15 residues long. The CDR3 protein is CASSPTRSQNNEQFF.

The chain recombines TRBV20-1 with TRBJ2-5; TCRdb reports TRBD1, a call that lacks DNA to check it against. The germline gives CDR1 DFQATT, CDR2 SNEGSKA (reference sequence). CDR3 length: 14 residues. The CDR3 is CSARVTGSQETQYF.

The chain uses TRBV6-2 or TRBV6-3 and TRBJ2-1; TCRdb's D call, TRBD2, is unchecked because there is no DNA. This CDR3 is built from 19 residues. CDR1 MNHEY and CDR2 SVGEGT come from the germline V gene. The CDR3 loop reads CASSSRTSGGTSSYNEQFF.

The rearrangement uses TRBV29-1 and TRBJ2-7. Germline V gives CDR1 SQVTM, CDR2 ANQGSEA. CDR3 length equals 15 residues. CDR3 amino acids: CSVEFLRGSSYEQYF.

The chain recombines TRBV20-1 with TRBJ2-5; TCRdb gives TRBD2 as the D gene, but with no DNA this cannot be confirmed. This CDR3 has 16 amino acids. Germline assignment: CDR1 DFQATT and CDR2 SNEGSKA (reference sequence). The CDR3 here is CSARDLAGGRLETQYF.

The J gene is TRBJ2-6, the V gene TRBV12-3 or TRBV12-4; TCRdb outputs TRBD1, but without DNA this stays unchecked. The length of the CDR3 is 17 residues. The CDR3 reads CASSPGGAGLGANVLTF.

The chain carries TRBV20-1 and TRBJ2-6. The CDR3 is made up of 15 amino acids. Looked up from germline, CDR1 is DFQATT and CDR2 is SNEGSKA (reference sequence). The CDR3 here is CSASDGRAGANVLTF.

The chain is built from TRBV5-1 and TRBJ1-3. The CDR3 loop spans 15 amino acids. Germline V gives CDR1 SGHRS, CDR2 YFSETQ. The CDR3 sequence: CASSRTQSSGNTIYF.

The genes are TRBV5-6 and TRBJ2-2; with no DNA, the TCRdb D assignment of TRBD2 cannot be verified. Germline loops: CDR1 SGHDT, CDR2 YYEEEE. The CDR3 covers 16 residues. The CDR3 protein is CASSLGAGGAIGELFF.

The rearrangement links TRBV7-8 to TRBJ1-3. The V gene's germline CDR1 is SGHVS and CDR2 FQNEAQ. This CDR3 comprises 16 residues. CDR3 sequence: CASSLGRPSSGNTIYF.

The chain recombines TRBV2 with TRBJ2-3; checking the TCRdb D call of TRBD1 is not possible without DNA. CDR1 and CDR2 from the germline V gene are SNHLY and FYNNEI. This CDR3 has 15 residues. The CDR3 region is CASSKWDRGVDTQYF.

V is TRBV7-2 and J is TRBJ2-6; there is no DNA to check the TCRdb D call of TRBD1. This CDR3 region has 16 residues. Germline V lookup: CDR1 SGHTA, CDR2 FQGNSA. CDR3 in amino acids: CASSFWTPSGANVLTF.

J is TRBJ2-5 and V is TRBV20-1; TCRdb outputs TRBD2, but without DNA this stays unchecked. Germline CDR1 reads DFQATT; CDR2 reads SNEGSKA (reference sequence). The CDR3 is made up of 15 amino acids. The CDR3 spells CSARGLVRFGETQYF.

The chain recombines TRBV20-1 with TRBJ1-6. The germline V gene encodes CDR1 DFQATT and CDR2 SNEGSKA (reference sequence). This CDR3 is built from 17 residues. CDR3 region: CSARDRTGARFNSPLHF.

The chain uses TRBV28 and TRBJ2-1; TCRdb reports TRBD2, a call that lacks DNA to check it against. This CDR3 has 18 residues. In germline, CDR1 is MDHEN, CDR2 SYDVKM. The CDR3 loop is CASSVGTLGISPYNEQFF.

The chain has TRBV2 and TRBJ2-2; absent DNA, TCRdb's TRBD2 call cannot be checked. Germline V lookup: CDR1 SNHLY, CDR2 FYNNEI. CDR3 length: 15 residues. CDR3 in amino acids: CASETGTVNTGELFF.

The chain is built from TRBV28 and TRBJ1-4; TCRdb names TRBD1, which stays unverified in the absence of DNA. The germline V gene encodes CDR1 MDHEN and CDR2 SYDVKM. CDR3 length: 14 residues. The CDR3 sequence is CASSLQGRREKLFF.

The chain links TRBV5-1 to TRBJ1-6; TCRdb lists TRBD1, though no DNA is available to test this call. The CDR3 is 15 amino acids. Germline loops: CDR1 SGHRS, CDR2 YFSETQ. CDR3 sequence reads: CASSVETGMYSPLHF.

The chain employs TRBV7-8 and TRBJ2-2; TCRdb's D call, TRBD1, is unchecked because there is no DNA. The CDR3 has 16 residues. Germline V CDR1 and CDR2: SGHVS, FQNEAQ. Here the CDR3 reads CASRHADRGIGGELFF. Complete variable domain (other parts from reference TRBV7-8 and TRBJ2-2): GAGVSQSPRYKVAKRGQDVALRCDPISGHVSLFWYQQALGQGPEFLTYFQNEAQLDKSGLPSDRFFAERPEGSVSTLKIQRTQQEDSAVYLCASRHADRGIGGELFFGEGSRLTVL.

This CDR3 is CAISVDRPQPQHF. This chain links TRBV10-3 with TRBJ1-5. The CDR3 has 13 residues. The V gene's germline CDR1 is ENHRY and CDR2 SYGVKD.

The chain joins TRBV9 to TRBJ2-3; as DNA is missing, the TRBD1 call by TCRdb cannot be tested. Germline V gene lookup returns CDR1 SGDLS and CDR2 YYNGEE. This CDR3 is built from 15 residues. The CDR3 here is CASSERGAQPDTQYF.

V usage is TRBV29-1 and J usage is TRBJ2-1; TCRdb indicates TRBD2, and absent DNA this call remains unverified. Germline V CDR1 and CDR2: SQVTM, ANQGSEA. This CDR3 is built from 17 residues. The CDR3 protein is CSVGGTSGVRAYNEQFF.

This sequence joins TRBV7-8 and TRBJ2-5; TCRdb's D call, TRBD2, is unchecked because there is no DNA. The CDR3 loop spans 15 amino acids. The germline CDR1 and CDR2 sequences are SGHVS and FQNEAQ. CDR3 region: CASSSRVSGQETQYF. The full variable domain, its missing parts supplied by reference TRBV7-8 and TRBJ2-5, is GAGVSQSPRYKVAKRGQDVALRCDPISGHVSLFWYQQALGQGPEFLTYFQNEAQLDKSGLPSDRFFAERPEGSVSTLKIQRTQQEDSAVYLCASSSRVSGQETQYFGPGTRLLVL.

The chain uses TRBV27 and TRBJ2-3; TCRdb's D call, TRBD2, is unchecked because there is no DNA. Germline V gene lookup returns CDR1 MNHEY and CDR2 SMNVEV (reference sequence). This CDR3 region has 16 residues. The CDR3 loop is CASSFSGGGATDTQYF.

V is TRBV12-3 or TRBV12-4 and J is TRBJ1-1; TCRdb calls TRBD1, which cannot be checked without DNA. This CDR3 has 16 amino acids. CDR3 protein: CASSPTGGGGYTEAFF.

The CDR3 loop reads CASSSRAKTQFF. This sequence joins TRBV11-2 and TRBJ2-1; lacking DNA, the TRBD2 call made by TCRdb goes unchecked. The CDR3 is made up of 12 amino acids. The germline V gene has CDR1 SGHAT and CDR2 FQNNGV. The variable domain in full, with the rest retrieved from reference TRBV11-2 and TRBJ2-1, is EAGVAQSPRYKIIEKRQSVAFWCNPISGHATLYWYQQILGQGPKLLIQFQNNGVVDDSQLPKDRFSAERLKGVDSTLKIQPAKLEDSAVYLCASSSRAKTQFFGPGTRLTVL.

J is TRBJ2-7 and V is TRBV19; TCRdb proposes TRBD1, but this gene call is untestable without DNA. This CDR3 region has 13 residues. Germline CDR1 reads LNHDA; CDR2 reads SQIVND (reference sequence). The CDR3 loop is CASSNRASDEQYF.

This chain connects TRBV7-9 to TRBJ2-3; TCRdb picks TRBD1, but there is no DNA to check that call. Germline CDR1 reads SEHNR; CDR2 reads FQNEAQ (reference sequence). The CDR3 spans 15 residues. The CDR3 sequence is CASSTFRDNTDTQYF.

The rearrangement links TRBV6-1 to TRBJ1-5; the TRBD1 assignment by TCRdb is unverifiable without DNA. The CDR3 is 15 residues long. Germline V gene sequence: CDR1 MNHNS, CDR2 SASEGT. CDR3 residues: CASSRGQTRNQPQHF.